These 17 T cell receptor beta chains were sequenced from one sample in a study of shared clonotypes between healthy human individuals (dated by TCRdb to 2020 to 2021). Library prep was done by the immunoSEQ multiplex PCR assay. The clones in this table, taken by TCRdb from immuneACCESS, are in-frame only. Not every clone is retained; where verified, under half of the shortfall comes from an unresolved V gene, and the cause of the rest is unknown. This sample has some 2.3 million clones in its table, and roughly 93% of those were observed once. The top ten hold about 0.39% of the sample. Sequencing input: naive CD4+ T cells from PBMCs. What the cell subset or site label conveys for this sample: CD45RA+ positively selected. The receptors here all came from a man between 18 and 35 years old in good health. Some clones in this sample may be carry-over from other donors' samples.

Only a few counts were recorded for this clone. V gene TRBV29-1 combines with J gene TRBJ2-7; TRBD2 might be the D (6 bases). The germline gives CDR1 SQVTM, CDR2 ANQGSEA. Trimming cost V 6 bases and J 6 bases, with 18 bases left between them. The CDR3 totals 13 residues. The CDR3 nucleotides read TGCAGCGTCGTCGGGACTCTCCCGGGCGAGCAGTACTTC. It codes for CSVVGTLPGEQYF.

Comment on this clone: The same CDR3 is also encoded by other DNA sequences in this sample. The V call is TRBV5-1, the J call TRBJ2-7; 9 nucleotides align to TRBD1. V gave up 4 bases and J gave up 3 bases; unmatched junction bases: 2. Germline CDR1 is SGHRS and CDR2 is YFSETQ. This CDR3 comprises 13 residues. The CDR3 DNA follows: TGCGCCAGCAGCGTGACAGGGGGCTACGAGCAGTACTTC. It encodes CASSVTGGYEQYF.

The gene calls are TRBV7-2 and TRBJ2-1; perhaps TRBD2 as D (5 bases). Trimming took off 2 bases at V and 15 bases at J, with 14 bases between the two ends. Germline V gives CDR1 SGHTA, CDR2 FQGNSA. The CDR3 is 12 amino acids. The CDR3 is CASSLPRGSGFF. As DNA, the CDR3 is TGTGCCAGCAGCTTACCCCGGGGATCCGGGTTCTTC.

The genes are TRBV27 and TRBJ2-1, with 12 bases lining up with TRBD2. The junction had 8 bases not matched to a gene; V was cut back by 3 bases and J by 2 bases. CDR3 length equals 18 residues. Germline assignment: CDR1 MNHEY and CDR2 SMNVEV (reference sequence). CDR3 residues: CASSFRTRLAGAYNEQFF. DNA for the CDR3: TGTGCCAGCAGTTTCCGTACTCGACTAGCGGGAGCCTACAATGAGCAGTTCTTC.

This clone was picked up a small number of times. The chain joins TRBV7-9 to TRBJ1-1; D call uncertain. The germline V gene encodes CDR1 SEHNR and CDR2 FQNEAQ (reference sequence). Trimming removed 2 bases at V and 1 base at J, with 5 bases between. The CDR3 length is 13 residues. The CDR3: CASSLWPNTEAFF. The CDR3 DNA follows: TGTGCCAGCAGCTTATGGCCGAACACTGAAGCTTTCTTT.

This clone was counted once. The J gene is TRBJ2-5, the V gene TRBV18, with D tentatively TRBD2 (5 bases). V gave up 2 bases and J gave up 7 bases, with 14 bases separating them. CDR1 is KGHSH, CDR2 LQKENI, per germline. The CDR3 length is 14 residues. The CDR3 protein is CASSPGAESRTQYF. For the CDR3, the DNA is TGTGCCAGCTCACCAGGAGCGGAGTCCAGGACCCAGTACTTC.

V and J are TRBV11-1 and TRBJ2-7; tentatively, D is TRBD2 (6 bases). The CDR3 extends over 16 amino acids. In germline, CDR1 is SGHAT, CDR2 FQDESV (reference sequence). V dropped 3 bases and J dropped 3 bases, with 18 bases sitting between them. The CDR3 spells CASSFTTSLPIYEQYF. DNA of the CDR3: TGTGCCAGCAGCTTCACTACTAGCTTGCCTATCTACGAGCAGTACTTC. The complete variable domain, with remaining parts taken from reference TRBV11-1 and TRBJ2-7, reads EAEVAQSPRYKITEKSQAVAFWCDPISGHATLYWYRQILGQGPELLVQFQDESVVDDSQLPKDRFSAERLKGVDSTLKIQPAELGDSAMYLCASSFTTSLPIYEQYFGPGTRLTVT.

The chain is built from TRBV2 and TRBJ2-5; weak D call: TRBD1 (5 bases). Germline CDR1 is SNHLY and CDR2 is FYNNEI. The CDR3 is 15 amino acids. V lost 6 bases, J lost 1 base, and 15 bases lay in between. The chain's CDR3 is CASRARATPQETQYF. CDR3 nucleotide sequence: TGTGCCAGCAGGGCCAGGGCCACCCCCCAAGAGACCCAGTACTTC.

V usage is TRBV4-2 and J usage is TRBJ2-1; 7 nucleotides align to TRBD2. The CDR3 sequence is 13 residues long. The ends lost 0 bases at V and 9 bases at J; junction bases unmatched: 2. Germline V gives CDR1 LGHNA, CDR2 YNFKEQ. The CDR3 nucleotides are TGTGCCAGCAGCCAAGAAACGGGAGGTGAGCAGTTCTTC. Residues: CASSQETGGEQFF.

The chain recombines TRBV7-3 with TRBJ2-6; the D is unclear. V shed 4 bases and J shed 0 bases, with 22 bases lying between them. This CDR3 has 20 residues. The germline gives CDR1 SGHTA, CDR2 FQGTGA. This chain's CDR3 is CASSSSAGDFSNSGANVLTF. The DNA of the CDR3 is TGTGCCAGCAGCTCCTCCGCCGGCGATTTCTCCAACTCTGGGGCCAACGTCCTGACTTTC.

The rearrangement joins TRBV11-3 to TRBJ2-7, with D possibly matching TRBD2 (5 bases). Germline V gene sequence: CDR1 SGHNT, CDR2 YENEEA. Deletions cut 5 bases from V and 0 bases from J, with 14 bases between. The CDR3 runs 15 residues. In nucleotides, the CDR3 is TGTGCCAGCAGCCTCCGGAACGGGGACTCCTACGAGCAGTACTTC. This encodes CASSLRNGDSYEQYF.

V usage is TRBV5-1 and J usage is TRBJ1-2; D not certain. The CDR3 consists of 16 residues. Per the germline V gene, CDR1 is SGHRS and CDR2 is YFSETQ. Deletions cut 4 bases from V and 1 base from J, with 17 bases between. CDR3 loop: CASSATVGKGNYGYTF. CDR3 sequence (DNA): TGCGCCAGCAGCGCGACGGTCGGGAAAGGTAACTATGGCTACACCTTC. Supplemented by reference TRBV5-1 and TRBJ1-2, the full variable domain reads KAGVTQTPRYLIKTRGQQVTLSCSPISGHRSVSWYQQTPGQGLQFLFEYFSETQRNKGNFPGRFSGRQFSNSRSEMNVSTLELGDSALYLCASSATVGKGNYGYTFGSGTRLTVV.

This rearrangement joins TRBV10-1 to TRBJ2-5; 12 positions agree with TRBD2. The V and J ends lost 6 bases and 1 base, in that order; junction bases with no gene match: 3. CDR3 length equals 15 residues. The germline V gene encodes CDR1 WNHNN and CDR2 SYGVQD (reference sequence). DNA of the CDR3: TGCGCCAGCAGCCCGACTAGCGGGGGCCAAGAGACCCAGTACTTC. This sequence encodes CASSPTSGGQETQYF.

The chain has TRBV19 and TRBJ1-1; 11 bases align to TRBD1. After removal of 6 bases from V and 3 bases from J, the junction contained 3 bases not matched to a gene. In germline, CDR1 is LNHDA, CDR2 SQIVND (reference sequence). The CDR3 extends over 14 amino acids. The CDR3 spells CASSKDRGHTEAFF. The DNA of the CDR3 is TGTGCCAGTAGCAAGGACAGGGGGCACACTGAAGCTTTCTTT.

This clone appeared a few times. This chain links TRBV5-5 with TRBJ1-2; 10 bases fit TRBD1. CDR1 is SGHKS and CDR2 is YYEKEE in the germline V gene (reference sequence). The CDR3 runs 13 residues. V trimming: 3 bases; J trimming: 6 bases; junction bases outside the gene matches: 2. In nucleotides, the CDR3 is TGTGCCAGCAGCTCTGGACAGGGGGATGGCTACACCTTC. Translation gives CASSSGQGDGYTF.

The V call is TRBV20-1, the J call TRBJ2-7, with unresolved D. Trimming pared 4 bases from V and 3 bases from J, leaving 7 bases between. This CDR3 spans 11 amino acids. Germline V gene sequence: CDR1 DFQATT, CDR2 SNEGSKA (reference sequence). Here the CDR3 reads CSATLGYEQYF. The CDR3 DNA follows: TGCAGTGCTACCCTAGGCTACGAGCAGTACTTC.

This chain connects TRBV27 to TRBJ2-2, with 12 bases lining up with TRBD2. The CDR3 totals 15 residues. Germline CDR1 and CDR2: MNHEY and SMNVEV (reference sequence). V lost 6 bases and J lost 1; bases outside the gene matches: 0. Here the CDR3 reads CASRLAGGNTGELFF. CDR3 bases: TGTGCCAGCAGACTAGCGGGAGGGAACACCGGGGAGCTGTTTTTT.